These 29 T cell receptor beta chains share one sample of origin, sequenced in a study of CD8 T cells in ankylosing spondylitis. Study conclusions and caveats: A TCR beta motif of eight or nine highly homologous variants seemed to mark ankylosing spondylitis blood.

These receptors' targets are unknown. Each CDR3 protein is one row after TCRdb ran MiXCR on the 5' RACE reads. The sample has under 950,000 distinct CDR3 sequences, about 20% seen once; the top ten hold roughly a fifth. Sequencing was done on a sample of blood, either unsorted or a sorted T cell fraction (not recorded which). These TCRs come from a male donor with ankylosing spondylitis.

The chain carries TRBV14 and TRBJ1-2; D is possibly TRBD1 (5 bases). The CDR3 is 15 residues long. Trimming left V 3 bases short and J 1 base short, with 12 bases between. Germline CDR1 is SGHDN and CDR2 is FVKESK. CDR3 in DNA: TGTGCCAGCAGCCAGAACAGGTGGTTTAACTATGGCTACACCTTC. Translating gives CASSQNRWFNYGYTF.

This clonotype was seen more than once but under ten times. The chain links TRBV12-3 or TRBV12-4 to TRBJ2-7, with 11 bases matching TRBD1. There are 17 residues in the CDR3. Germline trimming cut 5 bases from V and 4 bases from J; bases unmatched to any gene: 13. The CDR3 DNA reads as TGTGCCAGCAGTCTCGGGGGGGACAGGGGGGGCCGTTACGAGCAGTACTTC. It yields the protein CASSLGGDRGGRYEQYF.

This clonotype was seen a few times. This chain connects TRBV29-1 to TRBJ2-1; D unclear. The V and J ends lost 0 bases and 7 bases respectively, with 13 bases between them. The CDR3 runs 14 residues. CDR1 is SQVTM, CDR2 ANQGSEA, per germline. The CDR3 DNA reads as TGCAGCGTTGAAGATAGGAGACGTAAAAATGAGCAGTTCTTC. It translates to CSVEDRRRKNEQFF.

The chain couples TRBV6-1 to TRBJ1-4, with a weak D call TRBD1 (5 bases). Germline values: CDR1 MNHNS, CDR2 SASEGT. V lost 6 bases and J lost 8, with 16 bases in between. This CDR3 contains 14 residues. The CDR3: CASSSGPVGEKLFF. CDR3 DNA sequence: TGTGCCAGCAGCTCGGGACCGGTGGGGGAAAAACTGTTTTTT.

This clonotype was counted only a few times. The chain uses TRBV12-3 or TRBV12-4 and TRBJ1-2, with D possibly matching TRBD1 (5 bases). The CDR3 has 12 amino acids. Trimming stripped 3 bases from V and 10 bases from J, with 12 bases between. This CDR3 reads CASSFSGSDYTF. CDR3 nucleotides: TGTGCCAGCAGTTTCTCAGGGTCGGACTACACCTTC.

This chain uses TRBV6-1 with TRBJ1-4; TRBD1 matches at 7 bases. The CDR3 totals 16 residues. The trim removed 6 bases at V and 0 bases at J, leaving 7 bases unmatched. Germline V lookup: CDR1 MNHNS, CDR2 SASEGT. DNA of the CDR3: TGTGCCAGCAGAGTCGGGACAGCCCCAACTAATGAAAAACTGTTTTTT. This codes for CASRVGTAPTNEKLFF.

As DNA, the CDR3 is TGTGCCAGCAGTTTAGGATTCCAGACTTTCCATGGCTACACCTTC. As protein: CASSLGFQTFHGYTF. V is TRBV12-3 or TRBV12-4 and J is TRBJ1-2, with D uncertain. The CDR3 loop spans 15 amino acids. Between the trimmed V and J ends, which lost 1 base and 6 bases, there was a span of 15 bases.

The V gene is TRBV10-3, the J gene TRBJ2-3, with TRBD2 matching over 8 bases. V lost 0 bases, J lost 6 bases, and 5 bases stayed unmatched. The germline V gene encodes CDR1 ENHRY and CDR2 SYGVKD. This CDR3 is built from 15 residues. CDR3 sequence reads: CAISESGSGTDTQYF. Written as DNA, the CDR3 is TGTGCCATCAGTGAGTCGGGTAGCGGGACGGATACGCAGTATTTT.

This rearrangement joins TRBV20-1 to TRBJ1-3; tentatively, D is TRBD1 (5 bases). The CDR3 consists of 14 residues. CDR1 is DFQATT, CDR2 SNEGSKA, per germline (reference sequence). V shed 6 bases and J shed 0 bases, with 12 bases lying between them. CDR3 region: CSAPGEDSGNTIYF. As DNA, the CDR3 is TGCAGTGCCCCGGGGGAGGACTCTGGAAACACCATATATTTT.

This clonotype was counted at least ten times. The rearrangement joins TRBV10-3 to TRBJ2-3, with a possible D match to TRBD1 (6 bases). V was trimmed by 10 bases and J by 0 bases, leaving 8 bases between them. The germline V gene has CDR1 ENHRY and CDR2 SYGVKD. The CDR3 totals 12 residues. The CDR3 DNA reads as TGTGCCACCGGACAGAGCACAGATACGCAGTATTTT. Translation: CATGQSTDTQYF.

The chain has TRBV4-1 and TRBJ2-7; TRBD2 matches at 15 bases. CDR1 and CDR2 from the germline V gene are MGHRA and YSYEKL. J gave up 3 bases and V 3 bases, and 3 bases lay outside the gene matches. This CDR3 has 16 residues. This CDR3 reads CASSQGLAGGLYEQYF. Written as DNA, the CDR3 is TGCGCCAGCAGCCAGGGACTAGCGGGGGGACTCTACGAGCAGTACTTC.

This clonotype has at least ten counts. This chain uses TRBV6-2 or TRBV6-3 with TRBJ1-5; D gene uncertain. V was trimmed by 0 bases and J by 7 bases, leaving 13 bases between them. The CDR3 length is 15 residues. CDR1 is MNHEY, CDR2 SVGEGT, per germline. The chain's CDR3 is CASSYSSRWGQPQHF. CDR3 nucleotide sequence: TGTGCCAGCAGTTACTCTAGCAGGTGGGGACAGCCCCAGCATTTT.

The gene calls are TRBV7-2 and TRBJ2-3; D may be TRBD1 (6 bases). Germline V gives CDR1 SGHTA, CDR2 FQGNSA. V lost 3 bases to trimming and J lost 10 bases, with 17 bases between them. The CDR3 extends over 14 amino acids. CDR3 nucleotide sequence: TGTGCCAGCAGCTTGGGACACAGCAGTCTGGCGCAGTATTTT. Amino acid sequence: CASSLGHSSLAQYF.

CDR3 loop: CASSLDASGGDNEQFF. The CDR3 nucleotides read TGTGCCAGCAGCTTAGATGCCAGCGGGGGGGACAATGAGCAGTTCTTC. The J gene is TRBJ2-1, the V gene TRBV7-9; TRBD2 agrees at 10 bases. This CDR3 has 16 residues. Germline V gene lookup returns CDR1 SEHNR and CDR2 FQNEAQ (reference sequence). The junction had 5 bases not matched to a gene; V was cut back by 1 base and J by 5 bases. Full variable domain (outside the CDR3, taken from reference TRBV7-9 and TRBJ2-1): DTGVSQNPRHKITKRGQNVTFRCDPISEHNRLYWYRQTLGQGPEFLTYFQNEAQLEKSRLLSDRFSAERPKGSFSTLEIQRTEQGDSAMYLCASSLDASGGDNEQFFGPGTRLTVL.

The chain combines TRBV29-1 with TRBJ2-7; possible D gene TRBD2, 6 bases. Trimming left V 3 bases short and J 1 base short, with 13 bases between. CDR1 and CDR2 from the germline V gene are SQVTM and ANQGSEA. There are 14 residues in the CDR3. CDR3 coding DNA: TGCAGCGTTGAGGGAGGACATACTTCCTACGAGCAGTACTTC. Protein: CSVEGGHTSYEQYF.

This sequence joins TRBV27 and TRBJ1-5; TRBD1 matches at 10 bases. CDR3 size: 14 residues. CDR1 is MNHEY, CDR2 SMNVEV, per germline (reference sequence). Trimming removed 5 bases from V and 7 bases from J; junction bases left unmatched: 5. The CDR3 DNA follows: TGTGCCAGCAGTAAAGGACAGGGGGGACAGCCCCAGCATTTT. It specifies CASSKGQGGQPQHF.

CDR3 residues: CSVEHVRAGETQYF. CDR3 bases: TGCAGCGTGGAACACGTGCGGGCGGGGGAGACCCAGTACTTC. This sequence joins TRBV29-1 and TRBJ2-5, with D perhaps matching TRBD2 (6 bases). Germline V gene lookup returns CDR1 SQVTM and CDR2 ANQGSEA. This CDR3 has 14 residues. Trimming left V 6 bases short and J 5 bases short, with 19 bases between.

The CDR3 bases are TGTGCCAGCAGCGCCTCCGGGGGAGTAGTCAATAATTCACCCCTCCACTTT. It encodes CASSASGGVVNNSPLHF. V gene TRBV9 combines with J gene TRBJ1-6, with D perhaps matching TRBD1 (5 bases). CDR3 length equals 17 residues. Germline V CDR1 and CDR2: SGDLS, YYNGEE. V was cut by 3 bases and J by 5 bases, with 18 bases left in between.

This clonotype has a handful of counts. CDR3 in amino acids: CASSPVLNTGELFF. CDR3 coding DNA: TGTGCCAGCAGTCCGGTCCTGAACACCGGGGAGCTGTTTTTT. The chain uses TRBV12-3 or TRBV12-4 and TRBJ2-2, with D unresolved. The V end was cut by 5 bases, the J end by 1 base, with 8 bases between. This CDR3 has 14 residues.

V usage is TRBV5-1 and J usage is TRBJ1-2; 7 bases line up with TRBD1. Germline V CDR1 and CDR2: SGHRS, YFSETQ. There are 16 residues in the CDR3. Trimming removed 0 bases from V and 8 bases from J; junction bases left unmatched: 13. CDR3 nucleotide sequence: TGCGCCAGCAGCTTGGTTGGCCCGACAGGGTCGGGAGGCTACACCTTC. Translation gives CASSLVGPTGSGGYTF.

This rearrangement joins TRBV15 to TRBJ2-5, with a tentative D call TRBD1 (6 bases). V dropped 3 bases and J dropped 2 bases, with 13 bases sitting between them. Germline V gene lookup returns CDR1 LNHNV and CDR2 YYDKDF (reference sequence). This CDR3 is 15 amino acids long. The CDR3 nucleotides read TGTGCCACCAGCAGGCAAGGGGGACCGCAAGAGACCCAGTACTTC. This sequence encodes CATSRQGGPQETQYF.

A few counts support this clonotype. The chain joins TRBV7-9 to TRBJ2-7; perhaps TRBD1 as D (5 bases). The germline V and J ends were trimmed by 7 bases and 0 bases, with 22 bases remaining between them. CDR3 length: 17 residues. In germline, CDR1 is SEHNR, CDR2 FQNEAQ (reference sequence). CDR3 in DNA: TGTGCCAGCAACCCAGGGCCTCCGGGCCAACTCTCCTACGAGCAGTACTTC. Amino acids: CASNPGPPGQLSYEQYF.

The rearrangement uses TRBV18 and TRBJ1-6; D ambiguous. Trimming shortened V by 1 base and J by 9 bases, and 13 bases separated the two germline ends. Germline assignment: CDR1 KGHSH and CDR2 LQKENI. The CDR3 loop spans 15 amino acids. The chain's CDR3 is CASSPLGELSSPLHF. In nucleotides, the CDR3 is TGTGCCAGCTCACCACTCGGGGAGCTCAGTTCACCCCTCCACTTT.

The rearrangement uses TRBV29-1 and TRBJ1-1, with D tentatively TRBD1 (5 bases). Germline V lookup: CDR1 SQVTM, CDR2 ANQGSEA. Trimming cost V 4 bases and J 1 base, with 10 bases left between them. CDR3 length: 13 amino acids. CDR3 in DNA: TGCAGCGTTGGGGGGTCGGGGAACACTGAAGCTTTCTTT. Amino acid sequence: CSVGGSGNTEAFF.

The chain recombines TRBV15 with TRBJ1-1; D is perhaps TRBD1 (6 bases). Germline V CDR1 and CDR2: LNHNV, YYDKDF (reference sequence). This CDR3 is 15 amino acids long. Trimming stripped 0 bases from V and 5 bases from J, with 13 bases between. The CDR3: CATSRDRGQGTEAFF. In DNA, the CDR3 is TGTGCCACCAGCAGAGACAGGGGCCAAGGGACTGAAGCTTTCTTT.

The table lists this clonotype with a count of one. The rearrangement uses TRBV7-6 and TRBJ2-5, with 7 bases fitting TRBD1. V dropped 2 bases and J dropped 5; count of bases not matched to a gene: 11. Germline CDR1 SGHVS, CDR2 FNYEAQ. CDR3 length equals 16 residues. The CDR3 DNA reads TGTGCCAGCAGCTTAAAGGGCAGGGGGATTGGGGAGACCCAGTACTTC. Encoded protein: CASSLKGRGIGETQYF.

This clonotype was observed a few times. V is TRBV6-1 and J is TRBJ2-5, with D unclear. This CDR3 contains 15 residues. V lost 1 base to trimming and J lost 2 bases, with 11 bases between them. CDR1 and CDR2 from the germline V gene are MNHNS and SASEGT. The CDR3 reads CASSEEGWVQETQYF. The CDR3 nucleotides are TGTGCCAGCAGTGAAGAAGGCTGGGTACAAGAGACCCAGTACTTC.

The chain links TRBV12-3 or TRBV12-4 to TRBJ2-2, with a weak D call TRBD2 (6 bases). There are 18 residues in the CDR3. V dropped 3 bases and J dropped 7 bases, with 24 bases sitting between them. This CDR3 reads CASSFRLGAGRSGGELFF. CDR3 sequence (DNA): TGTGCCAGCAGTTTTCGTCTCGGGGCGGGGCGTTCGGGCGGGGAGCTGTTTTTT.

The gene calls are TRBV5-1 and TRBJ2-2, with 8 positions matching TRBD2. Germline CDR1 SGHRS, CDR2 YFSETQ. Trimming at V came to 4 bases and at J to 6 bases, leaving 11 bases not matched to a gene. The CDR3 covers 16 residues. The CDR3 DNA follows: TGCGCCAGCAGCCTGATAAGCGGGAGCGTCGCCGGGGAGCTGTTTTTT. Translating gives CASSLISGSVAGELFF.